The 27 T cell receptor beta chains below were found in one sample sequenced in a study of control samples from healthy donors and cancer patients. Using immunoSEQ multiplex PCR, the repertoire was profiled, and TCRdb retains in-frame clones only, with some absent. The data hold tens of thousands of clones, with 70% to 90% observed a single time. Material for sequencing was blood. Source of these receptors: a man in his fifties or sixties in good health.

The CDR3: CASSVAGGPYEQYF. DNA of the CDR3: TGTGCCAGCAGCGTAGCGGGGGGACCCTACGAGCAGTACTTC. The rearrangement uses TRBV9 and TRBJ2-7; 7 bases fit TRBD2. V lost 0 bases, J lost 2 bases, and 2 bases stayed unmatched. This CDR3 is 14 amino acids long. Looked up from germline, CDR1 is SGDLS and CDR2 is YYNGEE.

The CDR3 loop is CASSQGEGAGTEAFF. The DNA of the CDR3 is TGTGCCAGCAGCCAAGGTGAGGGGGCTGGAACTGAAGCTTTCTTT. This chain connects TRBV4-2 to TRBJ1-1; 7 bases are a match to TRBD1. After removal of 1 base from V and 5 bases from J, the junction contained 7 bases not matched to a gene. This CDR3 spans 15 amino acids. CDR1 is LGHNA, CDR2 YNFKEQ, per germline.

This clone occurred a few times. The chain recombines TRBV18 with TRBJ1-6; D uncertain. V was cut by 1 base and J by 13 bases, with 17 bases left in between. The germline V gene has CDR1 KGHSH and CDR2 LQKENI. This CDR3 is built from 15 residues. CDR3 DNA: TGTGCCAGCTCACCACAAGGTATCACGGGCCAGCCCCTCCACTTT. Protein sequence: CASSPQGITGQPLHF.

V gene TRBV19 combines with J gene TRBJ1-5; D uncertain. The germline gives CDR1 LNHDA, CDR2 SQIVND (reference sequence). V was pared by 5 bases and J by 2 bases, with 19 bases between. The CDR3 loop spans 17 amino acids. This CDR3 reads CASSDPWLSPRNQPQHF. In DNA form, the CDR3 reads TGTGCCAGTAGTGACCCTTGGCTTTCCCCTCGCAATCAGCCCCAGCATTTT.

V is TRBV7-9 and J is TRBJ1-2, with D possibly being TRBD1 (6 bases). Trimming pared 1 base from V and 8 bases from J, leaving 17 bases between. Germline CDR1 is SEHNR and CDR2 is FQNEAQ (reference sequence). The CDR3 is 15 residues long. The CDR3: CASSLVPDSQGGYTF. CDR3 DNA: TGTGCCAGCAGCTTAGTCCCGGACAGTCAGGGGGGCTACACCTTC.

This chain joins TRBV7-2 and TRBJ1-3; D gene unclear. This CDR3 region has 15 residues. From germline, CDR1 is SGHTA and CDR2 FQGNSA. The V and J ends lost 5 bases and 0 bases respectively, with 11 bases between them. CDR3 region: CASSLTPDSGNTIYF. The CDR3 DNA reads TGTGCCAGCAGCCTGACGCCTGACTCTGGAAACACCATATATTTT.

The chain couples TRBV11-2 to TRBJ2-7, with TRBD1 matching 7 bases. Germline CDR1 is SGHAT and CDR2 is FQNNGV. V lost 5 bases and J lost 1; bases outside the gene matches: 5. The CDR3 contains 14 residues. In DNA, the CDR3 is TGTGCCAGCAGCCCTCTGACAGGGTCCTACGAGCAGTACTTC. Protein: CASSPLTGSYEQYF.

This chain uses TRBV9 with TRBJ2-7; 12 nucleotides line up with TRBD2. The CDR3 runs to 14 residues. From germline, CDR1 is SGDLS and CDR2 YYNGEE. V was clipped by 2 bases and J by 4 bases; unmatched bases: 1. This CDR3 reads CASSVTSGGYEQYF. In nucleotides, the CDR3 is TGTGCCAGCAGCGTCACTAGCGGGGGGTACGAGCAGTACTTC.

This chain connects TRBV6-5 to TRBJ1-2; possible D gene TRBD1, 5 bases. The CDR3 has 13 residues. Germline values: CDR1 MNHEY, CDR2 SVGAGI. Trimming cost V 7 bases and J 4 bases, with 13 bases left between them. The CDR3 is CASTAGGGYGYTF. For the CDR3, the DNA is TGTGCCAGCACTGCCGGGGGGGGCTATGGCTACACCTTC.

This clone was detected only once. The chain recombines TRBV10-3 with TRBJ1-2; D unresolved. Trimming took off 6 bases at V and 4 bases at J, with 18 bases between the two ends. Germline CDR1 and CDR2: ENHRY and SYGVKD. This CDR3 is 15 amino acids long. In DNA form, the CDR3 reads TGTGCCATCAGAGACCCCCATAGGACGCTCTATGGCTACACCTTC. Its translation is CAIRDPHRTLYGYTF.

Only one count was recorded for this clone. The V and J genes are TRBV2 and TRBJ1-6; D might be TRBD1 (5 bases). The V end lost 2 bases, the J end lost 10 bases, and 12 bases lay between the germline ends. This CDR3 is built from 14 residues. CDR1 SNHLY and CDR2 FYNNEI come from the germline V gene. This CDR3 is CASSEHGGASPLHF. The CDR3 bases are TGTGCCAGCAGTGAACACGGAGGGGCATCACCCCTCCACTTT.

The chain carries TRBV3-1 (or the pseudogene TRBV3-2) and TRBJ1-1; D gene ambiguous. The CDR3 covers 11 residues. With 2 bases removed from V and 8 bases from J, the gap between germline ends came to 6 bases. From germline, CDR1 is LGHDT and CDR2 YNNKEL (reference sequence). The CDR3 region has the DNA TGTGCCAGCAGCCAACAGGCCGAAGCTTTCTTT. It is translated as CASSQQAEAFF.

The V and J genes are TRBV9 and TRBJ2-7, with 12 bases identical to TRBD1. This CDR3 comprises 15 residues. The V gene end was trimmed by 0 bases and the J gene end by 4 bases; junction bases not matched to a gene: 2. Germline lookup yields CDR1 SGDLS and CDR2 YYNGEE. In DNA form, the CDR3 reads TGTGCCAGCAGCGTAGGGGGACAGGGGGCGTACGAGCAGTACTTC. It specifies CASSVGGQGAYEQYF. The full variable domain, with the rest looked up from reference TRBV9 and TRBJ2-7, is DSGVTQTPKHLITATGQRVTLRCSPRSGDLSVYWYQQSLDQGLQFLIQYYNGEERAKGNILERFSAQQFPDLHSELNLSSLELGDSALYFCASSVGGQGAYEQYFGPGTRLTVT.

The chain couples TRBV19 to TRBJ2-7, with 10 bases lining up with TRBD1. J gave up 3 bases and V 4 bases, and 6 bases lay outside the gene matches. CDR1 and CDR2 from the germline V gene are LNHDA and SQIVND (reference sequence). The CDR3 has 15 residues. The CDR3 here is CASSRSGQGDYEQYF. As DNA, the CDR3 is TGTGCCAGTAGTAGGTCTGGACAGGGGGACTACGAGCAGTACTTC.

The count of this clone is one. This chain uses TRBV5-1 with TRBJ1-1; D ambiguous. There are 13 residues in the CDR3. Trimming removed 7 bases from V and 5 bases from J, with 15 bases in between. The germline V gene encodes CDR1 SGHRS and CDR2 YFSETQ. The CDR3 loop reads CASFGPPGTEAFF. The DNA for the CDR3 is TGCGCCAGCTTCGGCCCTCCGGGGACTGAAGCTTTCTTT.

The CDR3 here is CASSPVGGRAYEQYF. The CDR3 coding sequence is TGTGCCAGCAGCCCCGTGGGGGGGCGTGCCTACGAGCAGTACTTC. The chain carries TRBV7-8 and TRBJ2-7; D is perhaps TRBD2 (7 bases). Looked up from germline, CDR1 is SGHVS and CDR2 is FQNEAQ. V was pared by 5 bases and J by 2 bases, with 16 bases between. The CDR3 length is 15 residues.

CDR3 DNA: TGTGCCTATGATAACCCTCTCGGGGAGCTGTTTTTT. It codes for CAYDNPLGELFF. The chain recombines TRBV30 with TRBJ2-2; D is uncertain. Germline CDR1 reads GTSNPN; CDR2 reads SVGIG (reference sequence). V lost 7 bases to trimming and J lost 7 bases, with 13 bases between them. The CDR3 sequence is 12 residues long.

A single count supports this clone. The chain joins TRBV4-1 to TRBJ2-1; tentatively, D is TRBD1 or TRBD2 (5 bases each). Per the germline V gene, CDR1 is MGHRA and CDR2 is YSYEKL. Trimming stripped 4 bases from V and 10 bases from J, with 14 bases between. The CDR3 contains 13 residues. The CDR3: CASSPLDEGEQFF. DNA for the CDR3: TGCGCCAGCAGCCCACTGGACGAGGGGGAGCAGTTCTTC.

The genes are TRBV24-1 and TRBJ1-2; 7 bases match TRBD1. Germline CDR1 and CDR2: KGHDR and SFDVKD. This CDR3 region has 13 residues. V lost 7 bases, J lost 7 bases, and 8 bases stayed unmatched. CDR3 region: CATSKGQSSGYTF. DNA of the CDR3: TGTGCCACCAGCAAGGGACAGTCGAGTGGCTACACCTTC.

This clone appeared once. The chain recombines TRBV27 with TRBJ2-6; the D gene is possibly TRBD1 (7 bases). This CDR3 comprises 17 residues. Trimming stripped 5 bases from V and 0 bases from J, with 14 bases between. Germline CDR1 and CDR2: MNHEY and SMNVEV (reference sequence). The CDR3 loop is CASSPLRGASGANVLTF. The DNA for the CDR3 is TGTGCCAGCAGTCCGCTCAGGGGGGCCTCTGGGGCCAACGTCCTGACTTTC.

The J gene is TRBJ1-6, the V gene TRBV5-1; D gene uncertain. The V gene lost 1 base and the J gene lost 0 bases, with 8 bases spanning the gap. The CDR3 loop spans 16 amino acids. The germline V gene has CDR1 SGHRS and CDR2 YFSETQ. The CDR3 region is CASSLSGSSYNSPLHF. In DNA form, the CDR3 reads TGCGCCAGCAGCTTGTCTGGGAGCTCCTATAATTCACCCCTCCACTTT.

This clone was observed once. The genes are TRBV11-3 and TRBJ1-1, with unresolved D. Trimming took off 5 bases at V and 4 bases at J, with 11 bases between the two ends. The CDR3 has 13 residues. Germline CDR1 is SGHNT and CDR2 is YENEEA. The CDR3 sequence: CASSQIWGTEAFF. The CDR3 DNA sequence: TGTGCCAGCAGCCAAATTTGGGGCACTGAAGCTTTCTTT.

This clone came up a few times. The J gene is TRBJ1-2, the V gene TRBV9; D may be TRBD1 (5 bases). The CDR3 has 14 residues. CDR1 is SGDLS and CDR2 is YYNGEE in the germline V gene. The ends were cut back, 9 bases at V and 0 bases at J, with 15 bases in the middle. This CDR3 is CATSEGPSNYGYTF. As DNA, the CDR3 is TGTGCCACTTCCGAGGGACCTTCTAACTATGGCTACACCTTC.

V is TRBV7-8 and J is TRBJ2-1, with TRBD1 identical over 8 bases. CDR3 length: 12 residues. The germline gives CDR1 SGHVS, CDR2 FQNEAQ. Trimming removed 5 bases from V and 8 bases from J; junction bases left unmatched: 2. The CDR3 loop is CASSQQGDEQFF. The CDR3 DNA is TGTGCCAGCAGCCAACAGGGGGATGAGCAGTTCTTC.

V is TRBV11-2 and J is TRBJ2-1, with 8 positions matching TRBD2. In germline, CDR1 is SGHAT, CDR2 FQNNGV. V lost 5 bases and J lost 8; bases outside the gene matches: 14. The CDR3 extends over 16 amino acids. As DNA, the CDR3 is TGTGCCAGCAGCCCCACGACTAGCGCTTATCTGGATGAGCAGTTCTTC. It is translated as CASSPTTSAYLDEQFF.

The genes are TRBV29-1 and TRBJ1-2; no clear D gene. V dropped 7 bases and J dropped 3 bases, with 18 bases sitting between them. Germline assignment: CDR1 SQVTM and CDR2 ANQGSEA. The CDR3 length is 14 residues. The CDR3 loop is CSARARGSDYGYTF. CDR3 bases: TGCAGCGCCCGCGCCCGGGGATCCGACTATGGCTACACCTTC.

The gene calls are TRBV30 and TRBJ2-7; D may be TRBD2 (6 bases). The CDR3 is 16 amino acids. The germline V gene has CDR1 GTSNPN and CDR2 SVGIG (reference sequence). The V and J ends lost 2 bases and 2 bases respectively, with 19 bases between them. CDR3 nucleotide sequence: TGTGCCTGGAGTTTCGGTATAGCGGTGGCTCCCTACGAGCAGTACTTC. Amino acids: CAWSFGIAVAPYEQYF.